These 18 T cell receptor beta chains were sequenced from one sample in a study of blood T cell repertoires in COVID-19 (dated by TCRdb to about 2020). Preparation of the library involved the immunoSEQ multiplex PCR assay. The table was pulled from immuneACCESS by TCRdb, which kept in-frame rearrangements only. Such tables lose some clones; where checked, under half of the loss comes from unresolved V genes, and the rest has no known cause. The sample table lists 200,000 to 300,000 clones, 75% to 90% of them with a count of one. About 7% of the sample goes to the ten largest clones. The sequenced sample consisted of peripheral blood. The receptors originated from a man aged 55 to 70 who had recovered from COVID-19.

The chain links TRBV5-4 to TRBJ2-3; 15 nucleotides agree with TRBD2. Germline CDR1 reads SGHNT; CDR2 reads YYREEE (reference sequence). With V trimmed by 3 bases and J by 8 bases, 1 base remained unmatched. The CDR3 has 14 residues. As DNA, the CDR3 is TGTGCCAGCAGCTCGGGACTAGCGGGAGGTACGCAGTATTTT. Translating it yields CASSSGLAGGTQYF.

This clone appeared once. The CDR3 DNA reads as TGCAGCGTTGAAGATTCCGCGGTCTCCTACAATGAGCAGTTCTTC. The encoded protein is CSVEDSAVSYNEQFF. The V call is TRBV29-1, the J call TRBJ2-1; D gene ambiguous. This CDR3 is built from 15 residues. Trimming left V 0 bases short and J 0 bases short, with 9 bases between. Germline values: CDR1 SQVTM, CDR2 ANQGSEA.

This chain links TRBV24-1 with TRBJ1-2; 9 nucleotides agree with TRBD1. After removal of 2 bases from V and 4 bases from J, the junction contained 10 bases not matched to a gene. The CDR3 runs 17 residues. CDR1 and CDR2 (germline): KGHDR, SFDVKD. CDR3 loop: CATSDSTGQGLTYGYTF. CDR3 in DNA: TGTGCCACCAGTGATTCTACGGGACAGGGTCTGACCTATGGCTACACCTTC.

V is TRBV6-5 and J is TRBJ1-2, with D unclear. CDR3 length: 14 residues. Germline V lookup: CDR1 MNHEY, CDR2 SVGAGI. The V end lost 5 bases, the J end lost 4 bases, and 14 bases lay between the germline ends. The CDR3 DNA reads TGTGCCAGCAGTCGTAATACAGAGGGCTATGGCTACACCTTC. Its translation: CASSRNTEGYGYTF.

This chain uses TRBV5-4 with TRBJ1-4; no clear D. The germline V gene encodes CDR1 SGHNT and CDR2 YYREEE (reference sequence). V was pared by 5 bases and J by 4 bases, with 12 bases between. CDR3 size: 14 residues. The CDR3 region is CASSSGSRNEKLFF. Here the CDR3 DNA reads TGTGCCAGCAGTTCCGGGTCCCGTAATGAAAAACTGTTTTTT.

This clone showed up just once. The rearrangement uses TRBV5-1 and TRBJ2-7, with TRBD2 matching over 12 bases. Trimming at V came to 3 bases and at J to 3 bases, leaving 7 bases not matched to a gene. Germline lookup yields CDR1 SGHRS and CDR2 YFSETQ. This CDR3 has 16 residues. The CDR3 protein is CASSSRTTSGGYEQYF. The CDR3 DNA sequence: TGCGCCAGCAGCTCCCGGACGACTAGCGGGGGCTACGAGCAGTACTTC.

Comment on this clone: A junction boundary mismatches the germline segment, possibly from a read error. This chain joins TRBV12-3 or TRBV12-4 and TRBJ2-3; D may be TRBD2 (5 bases). The CDR3 is made up of 12 amino acids. For the CDR3, the DNA is TGTGCCAGCAGTTTAGGTCCAGCACTGAGGGATTTT. It is translated as CASSLGPALRDF.

The chain employs TRBV7-9 and TRBJ2-7; 12 positions match TRBD2. Germline loops: CDR1 SEHNR, CDR2 FQNEAQ (reference sequence). J gave up 5 bases and V 3 bases, and 8 bases lay outside the gene matches. The CDR3 has 16 amino acids. CDR3 amino acids: CASSFPSGGAVDEQYF. As DNA, the CDR3 is TGTGCCAGCAGCTTCCCTAGCGGGGGGGCCGTCGACGAGCAGTACTTC.

The V gene is TRBV19, the J gene TRBJ2-1, with TRBD1 identical over 9 bases. The germline V gene encodes CDR1 LNHDA and CDR2 SQIVND (reference sequence). With V trimmed by 4 bases and J by 3 bases, 7 bases remained unmatched. The CDR3 runs to 16 residues. The CDR3: CASSNPTGGFYNEQFF. The DNA for the CDR3 is TGTGCCAGTAGTAATCCGACAGGGGGTTTCTACAATGAGCAGTTCTTC.

The chain combines TRBV5-4 with TRBJ1-6; D might be TRBD1 (5 bases). V lost 3 bases and J lost 4, with 14 bases in between. This CDR3 contains 16 residues. Germline-derived CDR1 and CDR2 are SGHNT and YYREEE (reference sequence). CDR3 protein: CASSSANGGYNSPLHF. The CDR3 DNA sequence: TGTGCCAGCAGCTCCGCTAACGGGGGGTATAATTCACCCCTCCACTTT.

The CDR3 coding sequence is TGTGCCACCAGTGAAACACAGGGGGCTGGGGCCAACGTCCTGACTTTC. Amino acids: CATSETQGAGANVLTF. V and J are TRBV24-1 and TRBJ2-6; 8 bases match TRBD1. CDR3 size: 16 residues. CDR1 and CDR2 (germline): KGHDR, SFDVKD. J was trimmed by 2 bases and V by 4 bases; bases with no gene match: 3.

Only a few counts were recorded for this clone. V usage is TRBV6-6 and J usage is TRBJ1-4, with D maybe TRBD1 (6 bases). Germline lookup yields CDR1 MNHNY and CDR2 SVGAGI (reference sequence). Trimming shortened V by 4 bases and J by 8 bases, and 17 bases separated the two germline ends. This CDR3 has 15 amino acids. In nucleotides, the CDR3 is TGTGCCAGCAGTTTGTCCCCAGGGGTGGGCGAAAAACTGTTTTTT. Protein sequence: CASSLSPGVGEKLFF.

The chain recombines TRBV6-5 with TRBJ1-6; 9 positions agree with TRBD1. Unmatched junction bases numbered 3, after V lost 2 bases and J lost 7 bases. The CDR3 runs to 15 residues. The germline V gene encodes CDR1 MNHEY and CDR2 SVGAGI. The CDR3 DNA is TGTGCCAGCAGTTACGGGACAGGGCGCAATTCACCCCTCCACTTT. It yields the protein CASSYGTGRNSPLHF.

The CDR3 DNA reads TGCAGTGCTAGTTCGAGGGCTACTAACACTGAAGCTTTCTTT. It encodes CSASSRATNTEAFF. The chain uses TRBV20-1 and TRBJ1-1; D unclear. The V gene's germline CDR1 is DFQATT and CDR2 SNEGSKA (reference sequence). Deletions cut 3 bases from V and 2 bases from J, with 13 bases between. The CDR3 is 14 residues long.

The V and J genes are TRBV24-1 and TRBJ2-5; a possible D gene is TRBD1 (5 bases). Germline assignment: CDR1 KGHDR and CDR2 SFDVKD. The germline V and J ends were trimmed by 3 bases and 5 bases, with 9 bases remaining between them. CDR3 size: 13 residues. CDR3 loop: CATSDQGRETQYF. The CDR3 nucleotides are TGTGCCACCAGTGATCAGGGTCGGGAGACCCAGTACTTC.

DNA of the CDR3: TGCAGCGTTGGCAGGGGAGCCACAGATACGCAGTATTTT. It codes for CSVGRGATDTQYF. This chain uses TRBV29-1 with TRBJ2-3; TRBD1 is a possible D gene (6 bases). Germline values: CDR1 SQVTM, CDR2 ANQGSEA. CDR3 size: 13 residues. Trimming stripped 4 bases from V and 2 bases from J, with 10 bases between.

The chain couples TRBV19 to TRBJ2-3; 9 nucleotides align to TRBD1. Germline CDR1 is LNHDA and CDR2 is SQIVND (reference sequence). J gave up 6 bases and V 3 bases, and 7 bases lay outside the gene matches. The CDR3 is made up of 15 amino acids. The CDR3 protein is CASSIPTGGDDTQYF. CDR3 nucleotides: TGTGCCAGTAGTATCCCTACAGGGGGCGACGATACGCAGTATTTT.

V usage is TRBV13 and J usage is TRBJ2-2; D possibly corresponds to TRBD2 (5 bases). Between the trimmed V and J ends, which lost 2 bases and 6 bases, there was a span of 13 bases. Germline CDR1 is PRHDT and CDR2 is FYEKMQ (reference sequence). The length of the CDR3 is 15 residues. CDR3 bases: TGTGCCAGCAGCTTACTACCGCACGGGGCCGGGGAGCTGTTTTTT. Its protein is CASSLLPHGAGELFF.